Included here is one T cell receptor (beta chain) sequence, with context. The CDR3 consists of 13 residues. V was shortened by 1 base and J by 7 bases, with 9 bases between the two germline ends. Germline V gene data show CDR1 as PRHDT and CDR2 as FYEKMQ (reference sequence). Profiled with immunoSEQ multiplex PCR; TCRdb holds only in-frame clones, not every one. The sample includes 300,000 to 350,000 clones, under 90% seen only once; the top ten take 5% to 6.5%. The data derive from a study of Ad26.COV2.S vaccination and SARS-CoV-2 variants. About the research overall: Ad26.COV2.S given intramuscularly, once or twice 56 days apart.

Treatment specified: 15 to 20 received Ad26.COV2.S at low or high dose, single or two shots; several received placebo; per-sample allocation not given. Sampling happened 63 days after the first vaccine or placebo injection. V gene TRBV13 combines with J gene TRBJ2-3; D is unclear. The TCR comes from a person aged 18-65 years who received the Ad26.COV2.S COVID-19 vaccine or a placebo. The sequenced sample was peripheral blood, obtained in a trial of Ad26.COV2.S vaccine versus placebo. CDR3 residues: CASSLEDRNTQYF. The DNA of the CDR3 is TGTGCCAGCAGCTTAGAGGACCGAAATACGCAGTATTTT. Supplemented by reference TRBV13 and TRBJ2-3, the full variable domain reads AAGVIQSPRHLIKEKRETATLKCYPIPRHDTVYWYQQGPGQDPQFLISFYEKMQSDKGSIPDRFSAQQFSDYHSELNMSSLELGDSALYFCASSLEDRNTQYFGPGTRLTVL.